This T cell receptor beta chain was observed in a study of blood T cell repertoires in COVID-19. The overall study: Collection of acute and convalescent COVID-19 samples took place in the United States, Italy and Spain. Sources were T cells, B-cell-depleted T cells, or PBMCs; the material itself was cDNA or gDNA.

A single count supports this clone. The J segment lost 7 bases and the V segment lost 5 bases, leaving 7 bases of the junction unmatched. The CDR3 contains 13 residues. Germline V gives CDR1 LGHDT, CDR2 YNNKEL (reference sequence). Original analysis: Amplification from reference gene primers served as the basis for estimated nucleated cell counts. Only in-frame clones appear in the TCRdb table, and some are missing; sequencing was by immunoSEQ multiplex PCR. The D gene and trimming were derived from the DNA, and the V and J assignments and clone size from that table. The table has about 170,000 clones, 80% to 90% seen once.

The sequenced sample was peripheral blood. This TCR was recovered from a woman aged 65 to 85 who had recovered from COVID-19. The chain carries TRBV3-1 (or the pseudogene TRBV3-2) and TRBJ1-1; 7 nucleotides match TRBD1. CDR3 in DNA: TGTGCCAGCAGCTCCTCCGGGACAGATGAAGCTTTCTTT. This sequence encodes CASSSSGTDEAFF.